This record concerns one TCR beta chain sequence. This clone was observed once. No antigen is known for it. There are no base qualities to consult, and no much larger clone falls within one base. This entry is derived from a study of T cells in narcolepsy (dated by TCRdb to 2017 to 2018). Background on the whole study: Patients with narcolepsy type 1 or type 2 (NT1, NT2) and healthy control donors were enrolled in the study. The study sought autoreactive T cells targeting hypocretin neuron self-antigens (hypocretin, TRIB2) in narcolepsy patients, using TCR Vbeta sequencing to track clonotypes in blood and CSF. Findings and caveats that apply to the study as a whole: Plots comparing CSF and blood CD4+ T cell clonotypes from the same patient highlighted HCRT-specific and TRIB2-specific autoreactive clonotypes. Autoreactive clonotypes were reported to be detected serially in the blood of the same patients and of different patients, but not in the blood of healthy controls. No sequences matching autoreactive T cell clones were contained in some blood memory CD4+ repertoires from patients and controls. Patients and controls had similar numbers of sequenced blood memory CD4+ clonotypes, with averages of approximately 40,000 in patients and some 31,000 in controls.

For TCR Vbeta sequencing, memory CD4+ T cells were sorted ex vivo from the peripheral blood of both healthy controls and narcolepsy patients. The library was built by means of the immunoSEQ multiplex PCR assay. TCRdb holds this immuneACCESS table with in-frame rearrangements only. Some clones are missing; in checked studies, unresolved V genes explain under half, and the rest has no known cause. Within this sample are tens of thousands of clones, with around three quarters of them counted one time only. The ten largest make up 3.8% of the sample. Taken from cysteine to phenylalanine, the CDR3 has 15 residues. Only the CDR3 portion is preserved as DNA: 45 bases, with reading frame beginning at the first base. CDR1 SEHNR and CDR2 FQNEAQ are derived from the germline V gene (reference sequence). V is pruned by 4 bases and J by 7 bases, leaving 3 bases of the junction without a gene match.

The chain employs TRBV7-9 and TRBJ2-2; 13 bases in the junction line up with TRBD2. Sequenced: memory (CD45RA-) CD4+ T cells from blood. The cell subset or site label, as the study defines it: memory T cells sorted ex vivo from peripheral blood. The sequence derives from a human donor in good health. The nucleotide sequence is given as TGTGCCAGCAGCTCGGGACTAGCGGGAATCGGGGAGCTGTTTTTT. This is translated as CASSSGLAGIGELFF.